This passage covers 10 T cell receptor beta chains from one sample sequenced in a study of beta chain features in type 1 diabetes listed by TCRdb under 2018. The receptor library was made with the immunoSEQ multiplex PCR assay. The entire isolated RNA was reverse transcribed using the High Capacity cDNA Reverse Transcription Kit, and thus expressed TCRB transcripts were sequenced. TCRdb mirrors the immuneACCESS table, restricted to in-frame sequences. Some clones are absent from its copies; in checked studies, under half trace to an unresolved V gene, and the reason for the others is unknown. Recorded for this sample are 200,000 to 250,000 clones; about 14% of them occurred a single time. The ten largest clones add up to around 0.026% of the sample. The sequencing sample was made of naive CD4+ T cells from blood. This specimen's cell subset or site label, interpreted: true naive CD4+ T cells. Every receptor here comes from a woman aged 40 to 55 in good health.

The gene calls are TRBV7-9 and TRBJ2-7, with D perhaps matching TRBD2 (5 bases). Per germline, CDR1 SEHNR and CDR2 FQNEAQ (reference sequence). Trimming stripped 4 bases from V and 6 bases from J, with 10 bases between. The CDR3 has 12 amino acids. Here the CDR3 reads CASSSTAGEQYF. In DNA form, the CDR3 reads TGTGCCAGCAGCTCAACCGCGGGCGAGCAGTACTTC.

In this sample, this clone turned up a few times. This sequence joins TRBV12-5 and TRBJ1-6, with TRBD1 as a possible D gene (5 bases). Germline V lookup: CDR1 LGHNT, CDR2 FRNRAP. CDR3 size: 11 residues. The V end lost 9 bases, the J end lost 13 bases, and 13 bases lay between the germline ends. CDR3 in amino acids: CASTAGGPLHF. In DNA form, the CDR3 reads TGTGCTAGCACAGCCGGGGGGCCCCTCCACTTT.

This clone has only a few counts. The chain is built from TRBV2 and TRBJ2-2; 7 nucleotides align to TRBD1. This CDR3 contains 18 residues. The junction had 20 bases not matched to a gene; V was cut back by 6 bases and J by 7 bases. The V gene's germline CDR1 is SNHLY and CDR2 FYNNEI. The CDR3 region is CASRFGEAGGMKNGELFF. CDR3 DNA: TGTGCCAGCAGATTCGGAGAGGCAGGGGGAATGAAAAACGGGGAGCTGTTTTTT.

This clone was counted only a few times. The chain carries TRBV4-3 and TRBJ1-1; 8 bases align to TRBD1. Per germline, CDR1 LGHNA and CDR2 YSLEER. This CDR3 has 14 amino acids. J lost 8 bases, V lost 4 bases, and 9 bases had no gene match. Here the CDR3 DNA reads TGCGCCAGCAGCCGCGGACAGGGTAACCGAGAAGCTTTCTTT. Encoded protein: CASSRGQGNREAFF.

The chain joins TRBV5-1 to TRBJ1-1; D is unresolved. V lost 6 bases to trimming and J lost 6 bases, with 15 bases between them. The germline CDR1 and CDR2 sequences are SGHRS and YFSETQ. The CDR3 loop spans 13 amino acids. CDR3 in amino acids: CASIPDGGAEAFF. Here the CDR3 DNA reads TGCGCCAGCATACCAGATGGTGGAGCTGAAGCTTTCTTT. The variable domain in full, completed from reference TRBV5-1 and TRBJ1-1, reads KAGVTQTPRYLIKTRGQQVTLSCSPISGHRSVSWYQQTPGQGLQFLFEYFSETQRNKGNFPGRFSGRQFSNSRSEMNVSTLELGDSALYLCASIPDGGAEAFFGQGTRLTVV.

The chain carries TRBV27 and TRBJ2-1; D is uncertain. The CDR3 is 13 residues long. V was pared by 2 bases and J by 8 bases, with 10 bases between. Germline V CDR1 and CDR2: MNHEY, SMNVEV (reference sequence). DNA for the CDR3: TGTGCCAGCAGTTTAGAGAGGTGGGATGAGCAGTTCTTC. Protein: CASSLERWDEQFF.

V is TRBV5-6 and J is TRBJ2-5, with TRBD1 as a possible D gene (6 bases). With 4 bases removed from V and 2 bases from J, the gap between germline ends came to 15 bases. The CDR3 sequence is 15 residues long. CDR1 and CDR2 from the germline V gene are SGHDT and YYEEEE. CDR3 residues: CASSVGQGIQETQYF. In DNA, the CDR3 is TGTGCCAGCAGCGTTGGGCAGGGGATACAAGAGACCCAGTACTTC.

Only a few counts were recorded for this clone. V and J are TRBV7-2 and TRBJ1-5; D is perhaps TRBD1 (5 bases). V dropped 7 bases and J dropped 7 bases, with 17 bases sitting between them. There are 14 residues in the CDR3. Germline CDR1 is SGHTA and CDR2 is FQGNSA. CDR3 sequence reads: CASTTGRAVQPQHF. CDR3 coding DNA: TGTGCCAGCACCACGGGCAGGGCCGTACAGCCCCAGCATTTT.

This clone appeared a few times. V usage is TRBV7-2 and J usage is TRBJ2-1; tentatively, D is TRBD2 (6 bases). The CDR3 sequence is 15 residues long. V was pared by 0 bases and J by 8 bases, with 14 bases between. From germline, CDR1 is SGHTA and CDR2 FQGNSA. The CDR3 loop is CASSLAGTRLDEQFF. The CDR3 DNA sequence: TGTGCCAGCAGCTTAGCGGGGACTCGACTGGATGAGCAGTTCTTC.

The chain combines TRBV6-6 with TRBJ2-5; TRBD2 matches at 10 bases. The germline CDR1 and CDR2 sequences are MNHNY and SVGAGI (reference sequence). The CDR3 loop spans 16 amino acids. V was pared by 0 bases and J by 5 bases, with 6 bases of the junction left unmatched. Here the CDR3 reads CASSYSSGGAGETQYF. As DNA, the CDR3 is TGTGCCAGCAGTTACTCGAGCGGGGGGGCGGGGGAGACCCAGTACTTC.